One sample yielded the 11 T cell receptor beta chains listed below, sequenced in a study of blood T cell repertoires in COVID-19. Assay used: immunoSEQ multiplex PCR; TCRdb lists only in-frame clones, some missing. In the table there are over 110,000 clones, approximately 80% of which are singletons. What was sequenced was PBMCs or T cells enriched from blood (not recorded which). Receptors originate from a man in his fifties in a cohort exposed to, infected with or recovered from COVID-19 (not recorded which).

The V and J genes are TRBV18 and TRBJ1-6; TRBD1 agrees at 8 bases. The CDR3 spans 15 residues. V lost 6 bases and J lost 8; bases outside the gene matches: 9. Germline values: CDR1 KGHSH, CDR2 LQKENI. CDR3 protein: CASSLDRDPDSPLHF. The DNA of the CDR3 is TGTGCCAGCTCGCTGGACAGGGATCCAGATTCACCCCTCCACTTT.

V and J are TRBV5-4 and TRBJ2-2; TRBD2 aligns across 11 bases. Germline CDR1 reads SGHNT; CDR2 reads YYREEE (reference sequence). This CDR3 is 15 amino acids long. With V trimmed by 1 base and J by 7 bases, 3 bases remained unmatched. CDR3 protein: CASSLTSGSFGELFF. Written as DNA, the CDR3 is TGTGCCAGCAGCTTGACTAGCGGGAGTTTCGGGGAGCTGTTTTTT.

The rearrangement joins TRBV5-1 to TRBJ1-2; 8 bases fit TRBD1. The CDR3 is 13 amino acids. Unmatched junction bases numbered 7, after V lost 5 bases and J lost 7 bases. CDR1 SGHRS and CDR2 YFSETQ come from the germline V gene. The CDR3 loop is CASRTGEVGGYTF. The CDR3 DNA follows: TGCGCCAGCAGGACAGGGGAGGTCGGTGGCTACACCTTC.

The CDR3 here is CASRLAGGETQYF. The CDR3, as DNA: TGTGCCAGCAGACTAGCGGGGGGGGAGACCCAGTACTTC. This sequence joins TRBV12-3 or TRBV12-4 and TRBJ2-5; 13 bases agree with TRBD2. The CDR3 is made up of 13 amino acids. J was trimmed by 5 bases and V by 6 bases; bases with no gene match: 0.

This clone is a singleton in its sample. The V and J genes are TRBV6-2 or TRBV6-3 and TRBJ1-2, with D tentatively TRBD1 (5 bases). The CDR3 extends over 12 amino acids. CDR1 is MNHEY, CDR2 SVGEGT, per germline. Trimming removed 0 bases from V and 9 bases from J, with 8 bases in between. The CDR3 DNA sequence: TGTGCCAGCAGTTACTCGACAGTGAGCTACACCTTC. Translated, it gives CASSYSTVSYTF.

This clone was seen more than once but under ten times. J is TRBJ1-1 and V is TRBV9, with D maybe TRBD1 (5 bases). Trimming left V 4 bases short and J 1 base short, with 11 bases between. The CDR3 length is 14 residues. CDR1 and CDR2 from the germline V gene are SGDLS and YYNGEE. The CDR3 reads CASSTRQTNTEAFF. DNA of the CDR3: TGTGCCAGCAGCACCAGACAGACGAACACTGAAGCTTTCTTT.

A single count supports this clone. This chain connects TRBV18 to TRBJ1-5; unclear D gene. Trimming stripped 6 bases from V and 2 bases from J, with 11 bases between. Germline loops: CDR1 KGHSH, CDR2 LQKENI. This CDR3 region has 14 residues. The DNA for the CDR3 is TGTGCCAGCTCCTCCAGCGAGGGCAATCAGCCCCAGCATTTT. The encoded protein is CASSSSEGNQPQHF.

The chain has TRBV9 and TRBJ2-7; D might be TRBD2 (5 bases). The germline CDR1 and CDR2 sequences are SGDLS and YYNGEE. Trimming took 2 bases from V and 2 from J, leaving 11 bases between them. The CDR3 extends over 14 amino acids. The CDR3 DNA follows: TGTGCCAGCAGCGTGACTAACGCTGCCTACGAGCAGTACTTC. Protein product: CASSVTNAAYEQYF.

The V and J genes are TRBV7-3 and TRBJ1-6; tentative D call: TRBD1 (6 bases). Germline V gene lookup returns CDR1 SGHTA and CDR2 FQGTGA. V lost 5 bases and J lost 7, with 15 bases in between. This CDR3 contains 15 residues. The chain's CDR3 is CASSPEGGANSPLHF. As DNA, the CDR3 is TGTGCCAGCAGCCCGGAGGGGGGGGCAAATTCACCCCTCCACTTT.

On this clone: Different DNA sequences within this sample yield the same CDR3. V gene TRBV12-3 or TRBV12-4 combines with J gene TRBJ1-6; no reliable D call. The germline V and J ends were trimmed by 5 bases and 7 bases, with 9 bases remaining between them. This CDR3 is 13 amino acids long. The CDR3 DNA is TGTGCCAGCAGTCCCCTGTTCAATTCACCCCTCCACTTT. Its translation is CASSPLFNSPLHF.

This sequence joins TRBV7-9 and TRBJ2-7, with D perhaps matching TRBD1 (6 bases). Trimming took off 4 bases at V and 9 bases at J, with 10 bases between the two ends. Germline V lookup: CDR1 SEHNR, CDR2 FQNEAQ (reference sequence). This CDR3 contains 11 residues. CDR3 loop: CASSSDRVQYF. In nucleotides, the CDR3 is TGTGCCAGCAGCTCGGACAGAGTGCAGTACTTC.